One T cell receptor beta chain is described in this entry. This entry belongs to a study of blood T cell repertoires in COVID-19. Overall study context: The samples span acute and convalescent COVID-19 from the United States, Italy and Spain. Nucleic acid was either cDNA or gDNA, and it came from T cells, B-cell-depleted T cells, or PBMCs.

Per germline, CDR1 SGHNT and CDR2 YENEEA. V was trimmed by 4 bases and J by 0 bases, leaving 3 bases between them. The CDR3 spans 12 residues. As processed by the authors: Reference gene primer amplification gave nucleated cell count estimates. TCRdb's copy holds only in-frame clones and misses some; the assay was immunoSEQ multiplex PCR. V, J and clone size were drawn from that table, and D and trimming were deduced from the DNA. The top ten clones hold about 30% of a sample with some 15,000 clones, approximately 83% of them seen once. The source of this sequence is a man between 65 and 80 years old in a cohort sampled during active COVID-19. The V call is TRBV11-3, the J call TRBJ2-5; D is unclear. The sequenced sample was peripheral blood. The CDR3 loop reads CASSSNQETQYF. DNA of the CDR3: TGTGCCAGCAGCTCCAACCAAGAGACCCAGTACTTC.